Presented here are 29 T cell receptor beta chains from one specimen sequenced in a study of post-analysis software for immune sequencing data. Points from the study as a whole: Controls showed lower frequencies than patients for a few TRBV segments, and TRBV5-6, TRBV5-1 and TRBV20-1 were among these.

Their target antigens are unknown. Unique-molecular-identifier-tagged TCR beta cDNA libraries were used. TCRdb re-analysed the PCR reads in MiXCR, keeping a single row per CDR3 protein. The sample includes roughly 800,000 distinct CDR3 sequences, approximately 30% of them seen just once. Input material: blood. The receptors originated from a girl aged 10 to 17 with multiple sclerosis.

The chain couples TRBV20-1 to TRBJ2-4; possibly TRBD1 for D (6 bases). Judging by the DNA end, TRBJ2-7 fits better; the J call may be wrong. This CDR3 region has 15 residues. Germline V gene data show CDR1 as DFQATT and CDR2 as SNEGSKA (reference sequence). The CDR3 loop is CSARDRKGVNYEQYF. CDR3 DNA: TGCAGTGCTAGAGATAGGAAGGGGGTTAACTACGAGCAGTACTTC.

This clonotype was seen repeatedly, ten times or more. The CDR3 bases are TGCGCCAGCAGCCAAGGGGAGGGGCAGGGTGAGCAGTTCTTC. Protein sequence: CASSQGEGQGEQFF. The rearrangement joins TRBV4-3 to TRBJ2-1, with 7 bases fitting TRBD2. The CDR3 loop spans 14 amino acids. V lost 1 base and J lost 9; bases outside the gene matches: 6. Per the germline V gene, CDR1 is LGHNA and CDR2 is YSLEER.

This sequence joins TRBV12-3 or TRBV12-4 and TRBJ2-2; D is possibly TRBD2 (5 bases). CDR3 size: 15 residues. V was trimmed by 5 bases and J by 10 bases, leaving 20 bases between them. The CDR3 DNA sequence: TGTGCCAGCAGTCCACAGATCCGAGGGAAGGTGGAGCTGTTTTTT. Protein: CASSPQIRGKVELFF.

CDR3 bases: TGTGCCAGCAGTAGGGGTCAGGGGAAAAACATTCAGTACTTC. Protein sequence: CASSRGQGKNIQYF. J is TRBJ2-4 and V is TRBV28; weak D call: TRBD1 (6 bases). In germline, CDR1 is MDHEN, CDR2 SYDVKM. CDR3 length: 14 amino acids. With 5 bases removed from V and 4 bases from J, the gap between germline ends came to 12 bases.

The chain links TRBV21-1 to TRBJ2-4; the D segment call TRBD1 is taken from the table without a DNA check. TRBV21-1 is a pseudogene segment. The CDR3 has 16 residues. The CDR3 is CASKSGGEGAKNIQYF. The DNA for the CDR3 is TGTGCCAGCAAGAGCGGGGGCGAGGGGGCCAAAAACATTCAGTACTTC.

DNA for the CDR3: TGCAGTGCTAGAGATCGTCTCTCAAATTCCTATGGCTACACCTTC. Protein: CSARDRLSNSYGYTF. J is TRBJ1-2 and V is TRBV20-1; D remains unclear. V lost 0 bases and J lost 4, with 15 bases in between. Germline loops: CDR1 DFQATT, CDR2 SNEGSKA (reference sequence). The CDR3 is made up of 15 amino acids.

The table lists this clonotype with a few counts. This chain links TRBV5-5 with TRBJ1-2; perhaps TRBD1 as D (5 bases). CDR1 and CDR2 (germline): SGHKS, YYEKEE (reference sequence). Trimming removed 1 base at V and 4 bases at J, with 11 bases between. The CDR3 contains 14 residues. CDR3 amino acids: CASSLIGDGYGYTF. The CDR3 region has the DNA TGTGCCAGCAGCTTGATCGGGGACGGCTATGGCTACACCTTC. The full variable domain, its missing parts supplied by reference TRBV5-5 and TRBJ1-2, is DAGVTQSPTHLIKTRGQQVTLRCSPISGHKSVSWYQQVLGQGPQFIFQYYEKEERGRGNFPDRFSARQFPNYSSELNVNALLLGDSALYLCASSLIGDGYGYTFGSGTRLTVV.

This clonotype appeared a few times. The chain recombines TRBV29-1 with TRBJ1-2; no clear D. Deletions cut 3 bases from V and 6 bases from J, with 14 bases between. CDR3 length equals 13 residues. Germline assignment: CDR1 SQVTM and CDR2 ANQGSEA. CDR3 loop: CSVEKGGGNGYTF. CDR3 DNA sequence: TGCAGCGTTGAGAAGGGAGGCGGGAATGGCTACACCTTC. Variable domain in full (rest from reference TRBV29-1 and TRBJ1-2): SAVISQKPSRDICQRGTSLTIQCQVDSQVTMMFWYRQQPGQSLTLIATANQGSEATYESGFVIDKFPISRPNLTFSTLTVSNMSPEDSSIYLCSVEKGGGNGYTFGSGTRLTVV.

The chain joins TRBV9 to TRBJ2-4; 9 bases agree with TRBD1. Losses at the gene ends were 0 bases for V and 3 bases for J; bases not matched to a gene: 7. Per the germline V gene, CDR1 is SGDLS and CDR2 is YYNGEE. This CDR3 has 17 residues. CDR3 in amino acids: CASSVAPQGAIKNIQYF. In nucleotides, the CDR3 is TGTGCCAGCAGCGTAGCCCCACAGGGGGCAATCAAAAACATTCAGTACTTC.

This clonotype came up a few times. This chain links TRBV9 with TRBJ1-1; 10 bases are shared with TRBD1. Unmatched junction bases numbered 5, after V lost 3 bases and J lost 0 bases. Germline V gene lookup returns CDR1 SGDLS and CDR2 YYNGEE. The CDR3 contains 16 residues. CDR3 sequence: CASSATGGRMNTEAFF. CDR3 nucleotide sequence: TGTGCCAGCAGCGCGACAGGGGGCCGAATGAACACTGAAGCTTTCTTT.

The rearrangement joins TRBV7-2 to TRBJ2-1, with TRBD2 matching over 9 bases. Trimming removed 10 bases from V and 2 bases from J; junction bases left unmatched: 15. Germline-derived CDR1 and CDR2 are SGHTA and FQGNSA. The CDR3 has 17 amino acids. The CDR3 coding sequence is TGTGCCATCTCACTGGGGGCGGGAGGGGAGGCCTACAATGAGCAGTTCTTC. The encoded protein is CAISLGAGGEAYNEQFF.

This clonotype was counted a few times. The chain links TRBV5-6 to TRBJ2-7, with D perhaps being TRBD1 or TRBD2 (5 bases each). V was cut by 2 bases and J by 4 bases, with 19 bases left in between. The CDR3 contains 16 residues. Germline V gene sequence: CDR1 SGHDT, CDR2 YYEEEE. The CDR3 DNA reads TGTGCCAGCAGCTTTGGACCACTCGGGACGGATTACGAGCAGTACTTC. Residues: CASSFGPLGTDYEQYF.

In regard to this clonotype: The conserved phenylalanine or tryptophan normally closing the CDR3 is absent here, so this likely arose from a read error. This chain uses TRBV24-1 with TRBJ2-5; weak D call: TRBD2 (5 bases). This CDR3 contains 13 residues. The germline V and J ends were trimmed by 9 bases and 4 bases, with 14 bases remaining between them. Looked up from germline, CDR1 is KGHDR and CDR2 is SFDVKD. The chain's CDR3 is CATSRARGETQYI. CDR3 DNA: TGTGCCACCTCTCGGGCCCGGGGAGAGACCCAGTACATC.

This chain links TRBV4-2 with TRBJ2-5, with D perhaps matching TRBD1 or TRBD2 (6 bases each). Trimming left V 3 bases short and J 7 bases short, with 15 bases between. The length of the CDR3 is 14 residues. Germline V gene lookup returns CDR1 LGHNA and CDR2 YNFKEQ. The CDR3 protein is CASSQILEGGTQYF. CDR3 in DNA: TGTGCCAGCAGCCAGATTCTAGAGGGGGGGACCCAGTACTTC.

This clonotype came up a few times. This chain joins TRBV28 and TRBJ1-2, with no clear D. Germline V gene sequence: CDR1 MDHEN, CDR2 SYDVKM. This CDR3 contains 15 residues. Trimming pared 4 bases from V and 4 bases from J, leaving 16 bases between. CDR3 coding DNA: TGTGCCAGCAGTTACCTATCGGGCGGGCTCTATGGCTACACCTTC. Its translation is CASSYLSGGLYGYTF.

V and J are TRBV20-1 and TRBJ2-3, with D tentatively TRBD2 (6 bases). CDR1 DFQATT and CDR2 SNEGSKA come from the germline V gene (reference sequence). Trimming cost V 0 bases and J 7 bases, with 14 bases left between them. The CDR3 extends over 14 amino acids. CDR3 amino acids: CSARDGRRGNTQYF. For the CDR3, the DNA is TGCAGTGCTAGAGATGGGCGGAGGGGAAATACGCAGTATTTT.

This clonotype was detected only once. The V and J genes are TRBV14 and TRBJ1-2; D unclear. Per germline, CDR1 SGHDN and CDR2 FVKESK. Trimming removed 0 bases at V and 4 bases at J, with 6 bases between. This CDR3 region has 13 residues. The CDR3 sequence: CASSQDTFYGYTF. The CDR3 bases are TGTGCCAGCAGCCAAGATACATTCTATGGCTACACCTTC. Supplemented by reference TRBV14 and TRBJ1-2, the full variable domain reads EAGVTQFPSHSVIEKGQTVTLRCDPISGHDNLYWYRRVMGKEIKFLLHFVKESKQDESGMPNNRFLAERTGGTYSTLKVQPAELEDSGVYFCASSQDTFYGYTFGSGTRLTVV.

This clonotype was seen a handful of times. J is TRBJ2-6 and V is TRBV6-8; tentatively, D is TRBD2 (5 bases). This CDR3 is built from 16 residues. V lost 0 bases, J lost 2 bases, and 8 bases lay in between. CDR1 is MNHGY and CDR2 is SAAAGT in the germline V gene. The CDR3 is CASSYSIGTGANVLTF. The CDR3 DNA sequence: TGTGCCAGCAGTTACTCGATCGGGACTGGGGCCAACGTCCTGACTTTC.

This clonotype showed up just a few times. V is TRBV4-3 and J is TRBJ2-1; 9 positions agree with TRBD2. The CDR3 spans 17 residues. The germline gives CDR1 LGHNA, CDR2 YSLEER. V lost 0 bases to trimming and J lost 1 base; unmatched junction nucleotides: 4. This chain's CDR3 is CASSQEASGTSYNEQFF. CDR3 coding DNA: TGCGCCAGCAGCCAAGAGGCTAGCGGGACGTCCTACAATGAGCAGTTCTTC.

This clonotype appeared a few times. The chain couples TRBV7-2 to TRBJ2-3; D may be TRBD1 (6 bases). CDR3 length: 15 residues. Trimming pared 6 bases from V and 3 bases from J, leaving 16 bases between. Germline lookup yields CDR1 SGHTA and CDR2 FQGNSA. The CDR3 sequence is CASSRERGGTDTQYF. CDR3 nucleotides: TGTGCCAGCAGTAGAGAGCGAGGGGGAACAGATACGCAGTATTTT.

This sequence joins TRBV20-1 and TRBJ2-4; possibly TRBD1 for D (6 bases). Trimming left V 1 base short and J 6 bases short, with 13 bases between. The CDR3 is 14 residues long. CDR1 is DFQATT and CDR2 is SNEGSKA in the germline V gene (reference sequence). The CDR3 region is CSARGGGFGNIQYF. The CDR3 nucleotides read TGCAGTGCTAGAGGAGGGGGTTTCGGAAACATTCAGTACTTC.

The chain uses TRBV29-1 and TRBJ2-7, with D perhaps TRBD2 (5 bases). Gene TRBJ2-5 matches the end of the DNA better, so the J call may be wrong. The CDR3 length is 14 residues. Germline V gene sequence: CDR1 SQVTM, CDR2 ANQGSEA. The CDR3: CSVESGLLQETQYF. CDR3 nucleotides: TGCAGCGTTGAAAGCGGCCTTCTTCAAGAGACCCAGTACTTC.

This chain joins TRBV9 and TRBJ2-1; TRBD2 is a possible D gene (7 bases). Between the trimmed V and J ends, which lost 0 bases and 6 bases, there was a span of 22 bases. Germline lookup yields CDR1 SGDLS and CDR2 YYNGEE. This CDR3 comprises 18 residues. The CDR3 here is CASSVAPPWGGAGNEQFF. Here the CDR3 DNA reads TGTGCCAGCAGCGTAGCCCCCCCTTGGGGGGGGGCCGGCAATGAGCAGTTCTTC.

This clonotype turned up a few times. The chain uses TRBV29-1 and TRBJ2-7; 7 bases are shared with TRBD1. The end of the DNA fits TRBJ2-5 better, so the J call may be wrong. Germline V gene sequence: CDR1 SQVTM, CDR2 ANQGSEA. The CDR3 has 13 amino acids. The CDR3 coding sequence is TGCAGCGTTGAATCGGACAGGCAAGAGACCCAGTACTTC. Translating gives CSVESDRQETQYF.

V is TRBV27 and J is TRBJ2-7; D possibly matches TRBD1 or TRBD2 (5 bases each). The V end was cut by 0 bases, the J end by 2 bases, with 11 bases between. This CDR3 is 15 amino acids long. Germline V lookup: CDR1 MNHEY, CDR2 SMNVEV (reference sequence). The CDR3 coding sequence is TGTGCCAGCAGTTTATCGGTCGGGACCACCTACGAGCAGTACTTC. It translates to CASSLSVGTTYEQYF.

This chain joins TRBV20-1 and TRBJ2-1, with a weak D call TRBD2 (5 bases). V was shortened by 8 bases and J by 7 bases, with 24 bases between the two germline ends. The CDR3 spans 15 residues. CDR1 is DFQATT, CDR2 SNEGSKA, per germline (reference sequence). As DNA, the CDR3 is TGCAGTCTAGTGACGCGGGCCGAGGCGTTTAATGAGCAGTTCTTC. This encodes CSLVTRAEAFNEQFF.

The CDR3 loop is CASSSQEGGQETQYF. CDR3 coding DNA: TGTGCCAGCAGCTCCCAGGAGGGGGGCCAAGAGACCCAGTACTTC. The chain recombines TRBV7-2 with TRBJ2-4, with D tentatively TRBD1 or TRBD2 (6 bases each). The J call may be mistaken, given a closer DNA end match to TRBJ2-5. Germline V gene data show CDR1 as SGHTA and CDR2 as FQGNSA. There are 15 residues in the CDR3.

This clonotype was seen a handful of times. This chain links TRBV20-1 with TRBJ2-7; 15 bases agree with TRBD2. The CDR3 consists of 14 residues. Germline-derived CDR1 and CDR2 are DFQATT and SNEGSKA (reference sequence). V lost 4 bases to trimming and J lost 10 bases; unmatched junction nucleotides: 8. CDR3 sequence (DNA): TGCAGTGCTACCACCGGGACTAGCGGGAGGATACAGTACTTC. It encodes CSATTGTSGRIQYF.

This clonotype was observed a few times. The chain is built from TRBV5-1 and TRBJ2-1; D perhaps matches TRBD1 (5 bases). CDR1 and CDR2 (germline): SGHRS, YFSETQ. V was cut by 4 bases and J by 8 bases, with 19 bases left in between. This CDR3 is built from 15 residues. The CDR3 DNA reads as TGCGCCAGCAGCACAGCGACCAGGGTTGGCGATGAGCAGTTCTTC. Translation gives CASSTATRVGDEQFF. The full variable domain, in which reference TRBV5-1 and TRBJ2-1 provide the parts outside the CDR3, is KAGVTQTPRYLIKTRGQQVTLSCSPISGHRSVSWYQQTPGQGLQFLFEYFSETQRNKGNFPGRFSGRQFSNSRSEMNVSTLELGDSALYLCASSTATRVGDEQFFGPGTRLTVL.